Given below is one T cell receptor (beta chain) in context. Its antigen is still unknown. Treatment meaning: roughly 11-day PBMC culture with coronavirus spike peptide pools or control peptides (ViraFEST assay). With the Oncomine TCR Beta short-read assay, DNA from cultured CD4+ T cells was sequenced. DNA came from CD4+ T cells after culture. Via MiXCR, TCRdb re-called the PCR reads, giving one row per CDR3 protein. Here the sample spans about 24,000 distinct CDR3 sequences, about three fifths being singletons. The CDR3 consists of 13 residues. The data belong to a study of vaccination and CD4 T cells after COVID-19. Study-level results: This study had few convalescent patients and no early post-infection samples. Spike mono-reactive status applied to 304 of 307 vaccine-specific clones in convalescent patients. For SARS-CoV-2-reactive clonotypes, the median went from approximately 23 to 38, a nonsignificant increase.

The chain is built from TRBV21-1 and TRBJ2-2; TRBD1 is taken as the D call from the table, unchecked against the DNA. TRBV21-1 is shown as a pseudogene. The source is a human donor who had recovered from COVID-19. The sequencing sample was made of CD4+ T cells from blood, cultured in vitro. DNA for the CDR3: TGTGCCAGCAGCAACCAGGGTTGCGGGGAGCTGTTTTTT. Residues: CASSNQGCGELFF.